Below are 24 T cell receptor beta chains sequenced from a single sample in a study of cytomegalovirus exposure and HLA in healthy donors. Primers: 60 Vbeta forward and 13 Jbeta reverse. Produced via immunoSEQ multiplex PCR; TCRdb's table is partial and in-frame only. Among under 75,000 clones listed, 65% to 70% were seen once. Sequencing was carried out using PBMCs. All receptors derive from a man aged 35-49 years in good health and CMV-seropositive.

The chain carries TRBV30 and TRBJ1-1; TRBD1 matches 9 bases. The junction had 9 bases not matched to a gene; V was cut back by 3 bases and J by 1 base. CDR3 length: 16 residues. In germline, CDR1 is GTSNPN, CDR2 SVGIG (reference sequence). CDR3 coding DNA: TGTGCCTGGAGAACAAGGGCGGACAGGGGGAACACTGAAGCTTTCTTT. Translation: CAWRTRADRGNTEAFF.

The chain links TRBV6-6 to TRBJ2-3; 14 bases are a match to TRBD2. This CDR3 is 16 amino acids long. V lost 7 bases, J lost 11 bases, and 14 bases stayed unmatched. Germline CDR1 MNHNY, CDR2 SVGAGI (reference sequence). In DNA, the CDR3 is TGTGCCAGCACCCCCGAGGGTGGGACTAGCGGGAGTATGCAGTATTTT. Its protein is CASTPEGGTSGSMQYF.

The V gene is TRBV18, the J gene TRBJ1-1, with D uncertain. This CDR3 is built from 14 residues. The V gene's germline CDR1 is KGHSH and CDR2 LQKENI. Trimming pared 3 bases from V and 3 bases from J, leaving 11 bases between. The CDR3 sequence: CASSPNSRDTEAFF. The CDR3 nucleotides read TGTGCCAGCTCACCTAACTCACGGGACACTGAAGCTTTCTTT.

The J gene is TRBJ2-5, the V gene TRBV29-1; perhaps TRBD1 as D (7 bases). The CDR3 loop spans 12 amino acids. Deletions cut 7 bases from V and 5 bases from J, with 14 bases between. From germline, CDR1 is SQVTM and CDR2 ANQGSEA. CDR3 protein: CSALRGAETQYF. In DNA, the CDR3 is TGCAGCGCCCTCAGGGGGGCGGAGACCCAGTACTTC.

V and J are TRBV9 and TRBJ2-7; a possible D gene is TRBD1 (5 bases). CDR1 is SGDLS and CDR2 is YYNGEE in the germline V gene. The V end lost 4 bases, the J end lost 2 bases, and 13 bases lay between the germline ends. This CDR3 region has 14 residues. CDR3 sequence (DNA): TGTGCCAGCAGCTCAAGGGGCCTAGCCTACGAGCAGTACTTC. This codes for CASSSRGLAYEQYF.

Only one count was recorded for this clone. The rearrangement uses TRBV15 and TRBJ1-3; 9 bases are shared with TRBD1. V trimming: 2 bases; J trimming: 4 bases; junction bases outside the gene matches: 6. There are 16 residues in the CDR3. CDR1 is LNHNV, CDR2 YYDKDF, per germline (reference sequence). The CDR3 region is CATSRSPGQGGNTIYF. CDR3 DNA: TGTGCCACCAGCAGAAGTCCGGGACAGGGAGGAAACACCATATATTTT.

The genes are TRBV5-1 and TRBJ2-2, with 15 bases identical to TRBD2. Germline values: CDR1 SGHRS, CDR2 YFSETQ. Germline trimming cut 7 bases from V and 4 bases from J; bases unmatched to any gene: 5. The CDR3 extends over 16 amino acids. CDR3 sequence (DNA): TGCGCCAGCGGGGGACTAGCGGGAGGAGGCACCGGGGAGCTGTTTTTT. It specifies CASGGLAGGGTGELFF.

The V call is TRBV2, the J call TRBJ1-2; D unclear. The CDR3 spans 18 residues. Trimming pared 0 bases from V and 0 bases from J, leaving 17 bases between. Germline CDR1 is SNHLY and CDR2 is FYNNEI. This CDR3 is CASSEAWGIPSTNYGYTF. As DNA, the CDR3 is TGTGCCAGCAGTGAAGCGTGGGGAATACCTAGCACTAACTATGGCTACACCTTC. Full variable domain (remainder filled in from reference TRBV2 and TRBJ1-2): EPEVTQTPSHQVTQMGQEVILRCVPISNHLYFYWYRQILGQKVEFLVSFYNNEISEKSEIFDDQFSVERPDGSNFTLKIRSTKLEDSAMYFCASSEAWGIPSTNYGYTFGSGTRLTVV.

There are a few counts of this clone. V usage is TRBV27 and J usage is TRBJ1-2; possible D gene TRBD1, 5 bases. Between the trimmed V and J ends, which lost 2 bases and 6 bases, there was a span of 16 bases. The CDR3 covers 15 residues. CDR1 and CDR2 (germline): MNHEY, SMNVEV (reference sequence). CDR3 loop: CASSLLGGPPHGYTF. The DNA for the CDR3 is TGTGCCAGCAGTTTACTCGGGGGACCTCCCCATGGCTACACCTTC.

The CDR3 nucleotides are TGTGCCAGCTCACCAGTAGCGGCGGCCTTAAGGGGCGAGCAGTACTTC. Translation: CASSPVAAALRGEQYF. This chain links TRBV18 with TRBJ2-7, with D possibly being TRBD2 (6 bases). This CDR3 spans 16 amino acids. The V gene's germline CDR1 is KGHSH and CDR2 LQKENI. V was pared by 2 bases and J by 6 bases, with 20 bases between.

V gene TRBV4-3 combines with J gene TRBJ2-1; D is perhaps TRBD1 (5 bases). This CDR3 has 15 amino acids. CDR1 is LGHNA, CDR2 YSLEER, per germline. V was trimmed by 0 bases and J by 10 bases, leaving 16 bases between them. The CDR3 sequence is CASSQDQERGREQFF. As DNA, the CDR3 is TGCGCCAGCAGCCAAGACCAGGAAAGGGGTAGAGAGCAGTTCTTC.

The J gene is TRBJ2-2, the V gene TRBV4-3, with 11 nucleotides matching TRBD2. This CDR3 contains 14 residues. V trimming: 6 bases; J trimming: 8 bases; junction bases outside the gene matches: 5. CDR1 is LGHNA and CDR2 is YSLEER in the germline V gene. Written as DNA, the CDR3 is TGCGCCAGCAGACGGGGACTAGCGGAAGGGGAGCTGTTTTTT. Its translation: CASRRGLAEGELFF.

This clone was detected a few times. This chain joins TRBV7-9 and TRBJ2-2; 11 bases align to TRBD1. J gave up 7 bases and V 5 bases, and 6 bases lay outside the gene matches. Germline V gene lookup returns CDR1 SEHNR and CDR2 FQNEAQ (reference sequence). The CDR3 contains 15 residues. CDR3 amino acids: CASSPGQGAGGELFF. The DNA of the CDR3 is TGTGCCAGCAGCCCCGGACAGGGGGCGGGCGGGGAGCTGTTTTTT.

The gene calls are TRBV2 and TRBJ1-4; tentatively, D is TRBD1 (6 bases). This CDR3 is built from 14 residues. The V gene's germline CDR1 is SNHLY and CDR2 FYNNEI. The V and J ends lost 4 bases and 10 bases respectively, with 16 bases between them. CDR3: CASSVGAGLVKLFF. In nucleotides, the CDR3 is TGTGCCAGCAGTGTGGGGGCAGGACTCGTAAAACTGTTTTTT.

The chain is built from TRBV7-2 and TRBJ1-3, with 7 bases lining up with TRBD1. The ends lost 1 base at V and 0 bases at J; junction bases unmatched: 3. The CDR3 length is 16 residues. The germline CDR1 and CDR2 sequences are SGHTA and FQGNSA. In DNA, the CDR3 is TGTGCCAGCAGCTTAGTGGCAGGGGGCTCTGGAAACACCATATATTTT. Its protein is CASSLVAGGSGNTIYF.

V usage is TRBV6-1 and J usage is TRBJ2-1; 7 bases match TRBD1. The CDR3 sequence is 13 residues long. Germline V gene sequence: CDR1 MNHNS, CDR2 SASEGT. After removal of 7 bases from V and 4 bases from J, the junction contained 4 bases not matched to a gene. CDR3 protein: CASKGAGYNEQFF. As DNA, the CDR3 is TGTGCCAGCAAGGGGGCAGGGTACAATGAGCAGTTCTTC.

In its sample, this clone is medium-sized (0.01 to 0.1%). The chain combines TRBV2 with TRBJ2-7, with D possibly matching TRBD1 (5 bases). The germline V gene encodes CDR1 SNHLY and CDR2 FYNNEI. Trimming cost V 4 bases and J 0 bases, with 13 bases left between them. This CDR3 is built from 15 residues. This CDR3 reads CASSVDTDSSYEQYF. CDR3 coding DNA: TGTGCCAGCAGTGTGGACACCGACAGCTCCTACGAGCAGTACTTC.

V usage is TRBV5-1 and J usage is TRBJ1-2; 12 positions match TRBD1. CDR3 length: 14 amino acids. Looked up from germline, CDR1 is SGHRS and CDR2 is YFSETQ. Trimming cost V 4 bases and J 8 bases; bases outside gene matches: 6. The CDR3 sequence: CASSVSGQGAGYTF. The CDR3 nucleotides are TGCGCCAGCAGCGTCTCGGGACAGGGGGCGGGCTACACCTTC.

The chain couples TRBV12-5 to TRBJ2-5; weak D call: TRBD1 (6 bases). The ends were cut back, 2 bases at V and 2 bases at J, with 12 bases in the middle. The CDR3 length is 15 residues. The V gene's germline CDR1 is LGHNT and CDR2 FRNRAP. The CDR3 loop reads CASGLTGWGQETQYF. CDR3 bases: TGTGCTAGTGGTTTGACAGGGTGGGGGCAAGAGACCCAGTACTTC.

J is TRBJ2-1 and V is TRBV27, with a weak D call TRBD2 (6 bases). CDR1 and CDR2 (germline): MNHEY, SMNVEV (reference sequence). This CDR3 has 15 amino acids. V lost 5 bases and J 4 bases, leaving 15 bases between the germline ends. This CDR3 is CASSLSGGQYNEQFF. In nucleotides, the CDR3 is TGTGCCAGCAGTCTTAGCGGAGGACAATACAATGAGCAGTTCTTC.

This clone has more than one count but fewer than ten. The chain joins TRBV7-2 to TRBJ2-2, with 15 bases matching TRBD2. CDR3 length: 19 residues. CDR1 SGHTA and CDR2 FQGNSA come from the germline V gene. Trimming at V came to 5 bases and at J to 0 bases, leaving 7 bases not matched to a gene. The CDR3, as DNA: TGTGCCAGCAGCCACCGGACTAGCGGGGGGGGCGCGAACACCGGGGAGCTGTTTTTT. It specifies CASSHRTSGGGANTGELFF.

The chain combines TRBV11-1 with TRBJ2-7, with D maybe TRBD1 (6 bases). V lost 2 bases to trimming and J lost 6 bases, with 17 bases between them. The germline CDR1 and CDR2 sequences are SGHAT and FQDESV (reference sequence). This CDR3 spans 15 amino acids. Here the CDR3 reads CASSLRQAHPGEQYF. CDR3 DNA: TGTGCCAGCAGCTTAAGACAGGCCCACCCGGGCGAGCAGTACTTC.

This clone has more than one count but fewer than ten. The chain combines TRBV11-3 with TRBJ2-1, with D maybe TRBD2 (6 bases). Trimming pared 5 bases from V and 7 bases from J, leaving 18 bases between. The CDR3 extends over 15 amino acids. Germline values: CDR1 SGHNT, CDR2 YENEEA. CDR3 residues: CASSHPVRGANEQFF. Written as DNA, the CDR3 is TGTGCCAGCAGCCACCCCGTGCGGGGCGCTAATGAGCAGTTCTTC.

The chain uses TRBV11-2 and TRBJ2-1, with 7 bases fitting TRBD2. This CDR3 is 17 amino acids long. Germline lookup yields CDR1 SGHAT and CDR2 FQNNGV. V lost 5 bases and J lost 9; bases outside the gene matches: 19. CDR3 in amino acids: CASSRGSGLVGFGEQFF. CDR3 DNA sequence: TGTGCCAGCAGCCGGGGCAGTGGACTAGTGGGATTTGGTGAGCAGTTCTTC.